This TCR beta chain was captured in a study of control samples from healthy donors and cancer patients. Repertoires were generated with immunoSEQ multiplex PCR, while TCRdb's copy carries only in-frame clones and drops some. The sample carries roughly 52,000 clones, approximately 95% recorded once. The CDR3 covers 17 residues. V was trimmed by 0 bases and J by 5 bases, leaving 16 bases between them. J is TRBJ2-2 and V is TRBV23-1; a weak D match, TRBD1 (6 bases). TRBV23-1 is classed as an ORF, of uncertain function. Sequencing used blood. The receptor's source is a man under 40 in good health. CDR3 DNA: TGCGCCAGCAGTCAATCAAAGGACAGTGGCCAAACCGGGGAGCTGTTTTTT. Its translation is CASSQSKDSGQTGELFF.